This record looks at one T cell receptor (beta chain) sequence and its context. This sample is drawn from a study of beta chain features in type 1 diabetes. The V gene end was trimmed by 7 bases and the J gene end by 0 bases; junction bases not matched to a gene: 5. Germline assignment: CDR1 SNHLY and CDR2 FYNNEI. CDR3 size: 15 residues. Reverse transcription of all isolated RNA meant that expressed TCRB transcripts were sequenced. This table comes from immunoSEQ multiplex PCR, and its TCRdb copy is limited to in-frame clones, with some not included. Among 250,000 to 350,000 clones listed, roughly 9.6% were seen once.

Sequencing input: naive CD4+ T cells from blood. The rearrangement links TRBV2 to TRBJ2-1; 8 bases are shared with TRBD2. This clonotype was sampled from a woman in her 30s in good health. The CDR3 bases are TGTGCCAGCATTGGACTAGCCCGCTCCTACAATGAGCAGTTCTTC. This codes for CASIGLARSYNEQFF.